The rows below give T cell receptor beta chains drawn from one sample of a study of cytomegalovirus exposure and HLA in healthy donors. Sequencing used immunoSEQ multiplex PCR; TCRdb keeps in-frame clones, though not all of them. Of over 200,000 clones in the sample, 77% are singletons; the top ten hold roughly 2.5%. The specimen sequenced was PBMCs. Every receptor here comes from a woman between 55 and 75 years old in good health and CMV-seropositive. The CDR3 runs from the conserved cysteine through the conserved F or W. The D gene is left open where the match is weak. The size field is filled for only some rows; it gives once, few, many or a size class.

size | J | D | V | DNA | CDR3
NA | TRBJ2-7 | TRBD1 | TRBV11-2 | TGTGCCAGCAGCTTAGAGGGACAGGGCGAGCAGTACTTC | CASSLEGQGEQYF
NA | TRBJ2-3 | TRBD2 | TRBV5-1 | TGCGCCAGCAGCTCTTCGACCGGGACTAGCGGGGGGGCCCCAGATACGCAGTATTTT | CASSSSTGTSGGAPDTQYF
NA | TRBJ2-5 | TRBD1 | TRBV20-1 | TGCAGTGCTCCGACAGGGGAGAAAACGTACTTC | CSAPTGEKTYF
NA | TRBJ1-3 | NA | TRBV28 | TGTGCCAGCAGTTTGGGGCTGACTGGAAACACCATATATTTT | CASSLGLTGNTIYF
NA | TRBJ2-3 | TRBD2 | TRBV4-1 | TGCGCCAGCAGCAGGACTAGCGGGGGGGCCAAAGATACGCAGTATTTT | CASSRTSGGAKDTQYF
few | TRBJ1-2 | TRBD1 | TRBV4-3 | TGCGCCAGCAGCCAGCAGACAGGGTTCTATGGCTACACCTTC | CASSQQTGFYGYTF
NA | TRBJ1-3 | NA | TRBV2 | TGTGCCAGCAGTGTTGACAGTGGAAACACCATATATTTT | CASSVDSGNTIYF
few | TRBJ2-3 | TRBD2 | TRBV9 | TGTGCCAGCAGCGGTACCCGCGGGGGGAACACAGATACGCAGTATTTT | CASSGTRGGNTDTQYF
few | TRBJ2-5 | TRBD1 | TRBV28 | TGTGCCAGCAGTTTAGGGACAGGGCAAGAGACCCAGTACTTC | CASSLGTGQETQYF
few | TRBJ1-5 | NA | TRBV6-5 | TGTGCCAGCAGCTCAACAGGGAATCAGCCCCAGCATTTT | CASSSTGNQPQHF
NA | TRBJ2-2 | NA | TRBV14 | TGTGCCAGCAGCTCTGGGCGGGCTGCTCGAAAAAACACCGGGGAGCTGTTTTTT | CASSSGRAARKNTGELFF
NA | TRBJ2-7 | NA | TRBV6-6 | TGTGCCAGCAGTCCCCGGACATTGCCACCCTACGAGCAGTACTTC | CASSPRTLPPYEQYF
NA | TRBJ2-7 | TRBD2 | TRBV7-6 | TGTGCCAGCAGCTCGGGGACTAGCAACGAGCAGTACTTC | CASSSGTSNEQYF
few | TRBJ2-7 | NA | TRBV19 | TGTGCCAGTAGTTCAGGAACTGTCGCCTACGAGCAGTACTTC | CASSSGTVAYEQYF
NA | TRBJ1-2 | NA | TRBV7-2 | TGTGCCAGCAGCCCTAGACAGGCCCTCTATGGCTACACCTTC | CASSPRQALYGYTF
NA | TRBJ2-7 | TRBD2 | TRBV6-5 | TGTGCCAGCAAACAGCGGGGGGCCGCCTACGAGCAGTACTTC | CASKQRGAAYEQYF
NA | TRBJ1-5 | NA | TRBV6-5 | TGTGCCAGCAGGTCTTCCAATCAGCCCCAGCATTTT | CASRSSNQPQHF
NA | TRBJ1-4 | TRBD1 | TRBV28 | TGTGCCAGCAGCCCCCTGAGGGGACAGAATGAAAAACTGTTTTTT | CASSPLRGQNEKLFF
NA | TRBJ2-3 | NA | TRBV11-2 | TGTGCCAGCAGCTTAGATGTTAATACGCAGTATTTT | CASSLDVNTQYF
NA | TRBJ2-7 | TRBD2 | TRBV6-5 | TGTGCCAGCAGGTGGACTAGCGGTTTCTACGAGCAGTACTTC | CASRWTSGFYEQYF
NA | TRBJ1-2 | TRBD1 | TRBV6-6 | TGTGCCAGCAGTTACTCGTCGGGACAGGGCTATGGCTACACCTTC | CASSYSSGQGYGYTF
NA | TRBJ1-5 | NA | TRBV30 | TGTGCCTGGAACGGAGAAGTTAGCAATCAGCCCCAGCATTTT | CAWNGEVSNQPQHF
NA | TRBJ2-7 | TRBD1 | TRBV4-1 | TGCGCCAGCAGCCTTATAGAAACCGGGACAGGGATACACGAGCAGTACTTC | CASSLIETGTGIHEQYF
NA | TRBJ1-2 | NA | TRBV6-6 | TGTGCCAGCAGGAGAGGAAACTATGGCTACACCTTC | CASRRGNYGYTF
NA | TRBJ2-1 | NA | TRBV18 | TGTGCCAGCTCACCACCACCCAGCAGGGAGCAGTTCTTC | CASSPPPSREQFF